This TCR beta chain was sequenced during a study of Graves' ophthalmopathy and Graves' hyperthyroidism. Study-wide background: Hyperthyroidism is called stable when no ophthalmopathy develops within 18 months of follow-up. Broader study findings: Discriminating ophthalmopathy from stable hyperthyroidism, a 13-signature model attained a sensitivity of about 89% and a specificity of about 81%. Forecasting of ophthalmopathy progression by the model achieved around 71% sensitivity and 72% to 85% specificity.

As for this clonotype: What it binds is not known.

The V gene's germline CDR1 is SGDLS and CDR2 YYNGEE. The CDR3 runs 18 residues. The V segment lost 0 bases and the J segment 0 bases; nucleotides outside the gene matches: 11. RNA transcripts provided the template for amplifying TCR beta CDR3 regions. HTBI primers primed a first-round RT-PCR, and a second-round multiplex PCR followed. TCRdb fed the multiplex PCR reads into MiXCR, producing one record per CDR3 protein. The sample comprises 560,000 or so distinct CDR3 sequences, approximately 35% of which are singletons, and around 4% rests with the top ten. This TCR was recovered from an adult man with Graves' hyperthyroidism. The chain couples TRBV9 to TRBJ2-7, with 8 bases matching TRBD2. Sequenced material: peripheral blood or thyroid tissue (not recorded which). The CDR3 DNA is TGTGCCAGCAGCGTAGCGGGGGGGTCCGGCGTCAGCTCCTACGAGCAGTACTTC. Translating gives CASSVAGGSGVSSYEQYF.